This T cell receptor beta chain is from a study of CD8 T cells in Susac syndrome. Study conclusions and caveats: As acknowledged by the study, its TCR sequencing and HLA analysis included a relatively small number of individuals.

Trimming shortened V by 4 bases and J by 2 bases, and 15 bases separated the two germline ends. The length of the CDR3 is 15 residues. Looked up from germline, CDR1 is MNHEY and CDR2 is SMNVEV (reference sequence). Roughly 0.45 to 1 ug RNA was reverse transcribed with random hexamers. TCR beta CDR3 was amplified by immunoSEQ covering 54 Vbeta and 13 Jbeta. In TCRdb, the immunoSEQ multiplex PCR reads were re-called with MiXCR into one record per CDR3 protein. The table lists fewer than 100,000 distinct CDR3 sequences, 91% of them singletons. FACS enriched CD8+ TEMRA cells, while bulk CD8+ and CD4+ were negatively isolated. This clonotype was observed a single time. The antigen remains undetermined.

The rearrangement links TRBV27 to TRBJ2-7, with D uncertain. The TCR originated in a human donor with multiple sclerosis. The source material was CD8+ T cells from PBMCs. The CDR3 region is CASSSLFGVAYEQYF. As DNA, the CDR3 is TGTGCCAGCAGTTCGCTATTTGGGGTGGCCTACGAGCAGTACTTC.